This passage covers 30 T cell receptor beta chains from one sample sequenced in a study of technical replicates of blood from several donors. TCRdb's copy holds only in-frame clones and misses some; the assay was immunoSEQ multiplex PCR. The data hold tens of thousands of clones, with 90% to 95% observed a single time. The specimen sequenced was PBMCs. The source of these receptors is a human donor in good health. Some clones in this sample may be carry-over from other donors' samples.

The chain carries TRBV5-1 and TRBJ2-3, with TRBD1 matching 8 bases. V lost 1 base to trimming and J lost 6 bases; unmatched junction nucleotides: 10. This CDR3 comprises 16 residues. CDR1 and CDR2 (germline): SGHRS, YFSETQ. CDR3 residues: CASSLLSGRGLDTQYF. In DNA form, the CDR3 reads TGCGCCAGCAGCTTGCTGTCGGGCAGGGGGCTGGATACGCAGTATTTT.

The chain combines TRBV29-1 with TRBJ2-7, with 7 bases aligning to TRBD1. V dropped 6 bases and J dropped 9; count of bases not matched to a gene: 14. The CDR3 has 13 amino acids. CDR1 is SQVTM and CDR2 is ANQGSEA in the germline V gene. CDR3 in DNA: TGCAGCGTGAGGAAATCGACAGGGCTAGGGCAGTACTTC. Translated: CSVRKSTGLGQYF.

The genes are TRBV11-2 and TRBJ2-7; TRBD2 might be the D (5 bases). The germline CDR1 and CDR2 sequences are SGHAT and FQNNGV. CDR3 size: 13 residues. V was pared by 1 base and J by 4 bases, with 8 bases between. The CDR3 here is CASSLVRGYEQYF. The CDR3 coding sequence is TGTGCCAGCAGCTTAGTCCGGGGTTACGAGCAGTACTTC.

This chain uses TRBV30 with TRBJ1-1; TRBD1 agrees at 7 bases. Germline loops: CDR1 GTSNPN, CDR2 SVGIG (reference sequence). J lost 2 bases, V lost 3 bases, and 3 bases had no gene match. The CDR3 is 13 residues long. CDR3 coding DNA: TGTGCCTGGAGGGGGACAGCCAACACTGAAGCTTTCTTT. Amino acid sequence: CAWRGTANTEAFF.

This sequence joins TRBV30 and TRBJ1-6; possibly TRBD1 for D (6 bases). Germline values: CDR1 GTSNPN, CDR2 SVGIG (reference sequence). V gave up 4 bases and J gave up 9 bases, with 13 bases separating them. The CDR3 consists of 13 residues. The CDR3 protein is CAWKGVGRSPLHF. DNA of the CDR3: TGTGCCTGGAAGGGGGTGGGGCGTTCACCCCTCCACTTT.

The J gene is TRBJ2-5, the V gene TRBV5-1, with 9 bases that match TRBD2. The CDR3 extends over 16 amino acids. V dropped 4 bases and J dropped 2; count of bases not matched to a gene: 9. Germline CDR1 SGHRS, CDR2 YFSETQ. CDR3 loop: CASSPGSSGGQETQYF. The CDR3 region has the DNA TGCGCCAGCAGCCCCGGTTCGAGCGGGGGGCAAGAGACCCAGTACTTC.

This clone was recorded once. At one end, the junction sequence differs from germline, possibly due to a read error. This chain joins TRBV6-1 and TRBJ2-7; 9 bases map to TRBD1. Looked up from germline, CDR1 is MNHNS and CDR2 is SASEGT. The length of the CDR3 is 11 residues. The CDR3 region is CASSDRDRVIF. CDR3 DNA sequence: TGTGCCAGCAGTGACCGGGACAGGGTTATATTC.

The chain employs TRBV27 and TRBJ1-4; D unclear. The germline V and J ends were trimmed by 2 bases and 4 bases, with 8 bases remaining between them. The CDR3 loop spans 14 amino acids. CDR1 and CDR2 (germline): MNHEY, SMNVEV (reference sequence). CDR3 sequence (DNA): TGTGCCAGCAGTTTAAGACGGGATAATGAAAAACTGTTTTTT. Translation gives CASSLRRDNEKLFF.

This clone has only one observation. The chain combines TRBV7-9 with TRBJ2-5; 11 nucleotides match TRBD2. This CDR3 is built from 14 residues. V lost 5 bases and J lost 5; bases outside the gene matches: 4. Germline lookup yields CDR1 SEHNR and CDR2 FQNEAQ (reference sequence). CDR3 nucleotides: TGTGCCAGCAGCCTTGGACTAGCGGGTGAGACCCAGTACTTC. Protein product: CASSLGLAGETQYF.

This sequence joins TRBV5-1 and TRBJ1-1, with 7 bases matching TRBD1. J lost 1 base, V lost 4 bases, and 1 base had no gene match. Per the germline V gene, CDR1 is SGHRS and CDR2 is YFSETQ. The CDR3 sequence is 13 residues long. Here the CDR3 reads CASSNRGNTEAFF. The CDR3 bases are TGCGCCAGCAGCAACAGGGGGAACACTGAAGCTTTCTTT. Full variable domain (remainder filled in from reference TRBV5-1 and TRBJ1-1): KAGVTQTPRYLIKTRGQQVTLSCSPISGHRSVSWYQQTPGQGLQFLFEYFSETQRNKGNFPGRFSGRQFSNSRSEMNVSTLELGDSALYLCASSNRGNTEAFFGQGTRLTVV.

This clone was seen a few times. The V and J genes are TRBV19 and TRBJ1-3, with 9 bases that match TRBD1. Unmatched junction bases numbered 0, after V lost 5 bases and J lost 4 bases. CDR1 is LNHDA and CDR2 is SQIVND in the germline V gene (reference sequence). The CDR3 has 13 amino acids. CDR3 loop: CASSGTGGNTIYF. CDR3 DNA sequence: TGTGCCAGTAGTGGGACAGGGGGAAACACCATATATTTT.

J is TRBJ2-4 and V is TRBV19; 11 nucleotides line up with TRBD2. Germline values: CDR1 LNHDA, CDR2 SQIVND (reference sequence). The CDR3 is made up of 15 amino acids. The J segment lost 8 bases and the V segment lost 6 bases, leaving 9 bases of the junction unmatched. The CDR3 loop is CASRGLAGGRDIQYF. CDR3 sequence (DNA): TGTGCCAGTAGAGGGCTAGCGGGGGGTCGGGACATTCAGTACTTC.

The chain joins TRBV6-1 to TRBJ2-7; the match to TRBD1 covers 10 bases. Germline V gives CDR1 MNHNS, CDR2 SASEGT. V was pared by 6 bases and J by 4 bases, with 6 bases of the junction left unmatched. The CDR3 consists of 14 residues. The CDR3 DNA follows: TGTGCCAGCAGAGACGACAGGGGGCCTTACGAGCAGTACTTC. It translates to CASRDDRGPYEQYF.

This clone showed up just once. DNA for the CDR3: TGCGCCAGCACCGGGTCTTCCGGGACAGGGGGTTACGAGCAGTACTTC. Its protein product is CASTGSSGTGGYEQYF. This chain connects TRBV10-2 to TRBJ2-7, with TRBD1 identical over 11 bases. This CDR3 comprises 16 residues. V lost 7 bases to trimming and J lost 4 bases; unmatched junction nucleotides: 12. Germline V gene lookup returns CDR1 WSHSY and CDR2 SAAADI.

The J gene is TRBJ2-2, the V gene TRBV19; a possible D gene is TRBD1 (7 bases). CDR3 size: 15 residues. The germline V and J ends were trimmed by 3 bases and 9 bases, with 17 bases remaining between them. Germline lookup yields CDR1 LNHDA and CDR2 SQIVND (reference sequence). CDR3 DNA sequence: TGTGCCAGTAGTATCAACAGGGGCGGGACCCGGGAGCTGTTTTTT. Translated: CASSINRGGTRELFF.

This clone was seen only once. The chain carries TRBV5-1 and TRBJ2-7; 9 bases agree with TRBD2. This CDR3 spans 15 amino acids. With 0 bases clipped from V and 3 bases from J, the junction kept 4 bases outside the gene matches. Looked up from germline, CDR1 is SGHRS and CDR2 is YFSETQ. CDR3 sequence: CASSLGATSGYEQYF. CDR3 coding DNA: TGCGCCAGCAGCTTGGGTGCGACTAGCGGCTACGAGCAGTACTTC.

The CDR3 DNA reads TGTGCCAGCAGTGTTGAGGGAGTTGGAAATGAGCAGTTCTTC. Translated: CASSVEGVGNEQFF. The rearrangement uses TRBV2 and TRBJ2-1, with TRBD2 as a possible D gene (5 bases). CDR1 and CDR2 (germline): SNHLY, FYNNEI. V lost 4 bases, J lost 7 bases, and 14 bases lay in between. The CDR3 consists of 14 residues.

The J gene is TRBJ2-2, the V gene TRBV5-1, with TRBD1 matching 10 bases. The germline gives CDR1 SGHRS, CDR2 YFSETQ. V dropped 5 bases and J dropped 1; count of bases not matched to a gene: 8. There are 17 residues in the CDR3. CDR3 sequence (DNA): TGCGCCAGCAGTTCCCCAAGGACAGGGGGGAACACCGGGGAGCTGTTTTTT. Translation gives CASSSPRTGGNTGELFF.

The V gene is TRBV19, the J gene TRBJ2-7, with a weak D call TRBD1 (7 bases). Looked up from germline, CDR1 is LNHDA and CDR2 is SQIVND (reference sequence). This CDR3 is built from 16 residues. With 3 bases removed from V and 0 bases from J, the gap between germline ends came to 15 bases. The CDR3 spells CASSISGGSSSYEQYF. As DNA, the CDR3 is TGTGCCAGTAGTATTTCAGGGGGGTCCAGCTCCTACGAGCAGTACTTC.

The chain couples TRBV6-1 to TRBJ1-2, with 7 bases that match TRBD1. J lost 5 bases, V lost 7 bases, and 7 bases had no gene match. Germline assignment: CDR1 MNHNS and CDR2 SASEGT. This CDR3 has 13 amino acids. The CDR3: CASTPDRSYGYTF. In DNA form, the CDR3 reads TGTGCCAGCACCCCGGACAGGTCGTATGGCTACACCTTC.

The V and J genes are TRBV7-8 and TRBJ2-5; TRBD2 aligns across 7 bases. V lost 0 bases and J lost 7; bases outside the gene matches: 11. The germline gives CDR1 SGHVS, CDR2 FQNEAQ. The CDR3 runs to 16 residues. As DNA, the CDR3 is TGTGCCAGCAGCTTAGCGCGACTAGCAGGGATGGGGACCCAGTACTTC. Translation: CASSLARLAGMGTQYF.

The J gene is TRBJ1-1, the V gene TRBV30; 8 nucleotides agree with TRBD1. The CDR3 has 14 residues. CDR1 is GTSNPN and CDR2 is SVGIG in the germline V gene (reference sequence). J gave up 1 base and V 4 bases, and 5 bases lay outside the gene matches. The DNA for the CDR3 is TGTGCCTGGACAGGGGGCTTAGCGAACACTGAAGCTTTCTTT. Residues: CAWTGGLANTEAFF.

V is TRBV27 and J is TRBJ1-2; weak D call: TRBD1 (5 bases). V dropped 6 bases and J dropped 0 bases, with 8 bases sitting between them. From germline, CDR1 is MNHEY and CDR2 SMNVEV (reference sequence). This CDR3 is 13 amino acids long. CDR3 region: CASRDRANYGYTF. The CDR3 nucleotides read TGTGCCAGCAGAGACAGAGCTAACTATGGCTACACCTTC.

The V gene is TRBV7-9, the J gene TRBJ1-5, with D unresolved. Germline values: CDR1 SEHNR, CDR2 FQNEAQ (reference sequence). Trimming removed 5 bases at V and 2 bases at J, with 7 bases between. The CDR3 contains 13 residues. DNA for the CDR3: TGTGCCAGCAGCCCCACGGGCAATCAGCCCCAGCATTTT. Translation gives CASSPTGNQPQHF.

The chain carries TRBV2 and TRBJ2-1; D might be TRBD1 (5 bases). Trimming cost V 3 bases and J 1 base, with 7 bases left between them. This CDR3 contains 14 residues. Germline lookup yields CDR1 SNHLY and CDR2 FYNNEI. CDR3 protein: CASSDRASYNEQFF. For the CDR3, the DNA is TGTGCCAGCAGTGACAGGGCGTCCTACAATGAGCAGTTCTTC. Full variable domain (outside the CDR3, taken from reference TRBV2 and TRBJ2-1): EPEVTQTPSHQVTQMGQEVILRCVPISNHLYFYWYRQILGQKVEFLVSFYNNEISEKSEIFDDQFSVERPDGSNFTLKIRSTKLEDSAMYFCASSDRASYNEQFFGPGTRLTVL.

The chain combines TRBV4-3 with TRBJ2-7, with D possibly TRBD2 on 5 matching bases. Germline V gives CDR1 LGHNA, CDR2 YSLEER. This CDR3 spans 16 amino acids. V shed 0 bases and J shed 2 bases, with 14 bases lying between them. This chain's CDR3 is CASSQDWASKAYEQYF. The CDR3 DNA reads as TGCGCCAGCAGCCAAGATTGGGCTAGCAAGGCCTACGAGCAGTACTTC.

The CDR3 is CATSPRGSAEKLFF. The CDR3 DNA reads TGTGCCACCAGCCCTCGGGGGTCTGCTGAAAAACTGTTTTTT. The V call is TRBV15, the J call TRBJ1-4; a weak D match, TRBD1 (5 bases). Trimming shortened V by 5 bases and J by 7 bases, and 14 bases separated the two germline ends. CDR1 and CDR2 (germline): LNHNV, YYDKDF (reference sequence). There are 14 residues in the CDR3.

The chain recombines TRBV7-2 with TRBJ1-4; 9 nucleotides agree with TRBD1. V was clipped by 4 bases and J by 6 bases; unmatched bases: 6. The CDR3 spans 15 residues. CDR1 SGHTA and CDR2 FQGNSA come from the germline V gene. CDR3 protein: CASSWGQGGDEKLFF. The CDR3 DNA reads as TGTGCCAGCAGCTGGGGACAGGGCGGGGATGAAAAACTGTTTTTT.

The rearrangement links TRBV5-1 to TRBJ2-4; TRBD1 agrees at 9 bases. CDR3 length: 16 residues. The V and J ends lost 1 base and 3 bases, in that order; junction bases with no gene match: 5. The germline V gene encodes CDR1 SGHRS and CDR2 YFSETQ. The CDR3 region is CASSLPGQGSKNIQYF. The CDR3 coding sequence is TGCGCCAGCAGCTTGCCGGGACAGGGTAGCAAAAACATTCAGTACTTC.

The chain recombines TRBV7-2 with TRBJ2-3, with 7 bases lining up with TRBD2. Per germline, CDR1 SGHTA and CDR2 FQGNSA. J lost 7 bases, V lost 5 bases, and 24 bases had no gene match. This CDR3 is built from 19 residues. CDR3 protein: CASSHTHFEGGPLSYTQYF. CDR3 bases: TGTGCCAGCAGCCACACCCACTTCGAGGGAGGGCCCCTAAGTTATACGCAGTATTTT.